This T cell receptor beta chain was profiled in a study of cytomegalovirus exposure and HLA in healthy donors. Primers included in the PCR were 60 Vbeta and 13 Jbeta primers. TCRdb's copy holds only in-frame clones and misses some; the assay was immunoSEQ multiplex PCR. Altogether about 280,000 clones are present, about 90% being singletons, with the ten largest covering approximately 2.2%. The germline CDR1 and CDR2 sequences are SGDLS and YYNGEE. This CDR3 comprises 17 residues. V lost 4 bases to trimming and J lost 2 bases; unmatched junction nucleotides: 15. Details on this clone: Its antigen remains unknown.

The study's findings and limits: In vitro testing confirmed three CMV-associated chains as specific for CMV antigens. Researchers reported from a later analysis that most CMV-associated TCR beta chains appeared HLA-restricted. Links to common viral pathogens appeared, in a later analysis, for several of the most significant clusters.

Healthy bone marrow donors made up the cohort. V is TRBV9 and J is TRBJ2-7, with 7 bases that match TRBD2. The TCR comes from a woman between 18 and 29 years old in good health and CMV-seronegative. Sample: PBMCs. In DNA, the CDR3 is TGTGCCAGCAGCAGCAACCCCGGGACTACCAAAGCCTACGAGCAGTACTTC. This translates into CASSSNPGTTKAYEQYF. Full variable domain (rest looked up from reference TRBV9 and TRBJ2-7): DSGVTQTPKHLITATGQRVTLRCSPRSGDLSVYWYQQSLDQGLQFLIQYYNGEERAKGNILERFSAQQFPDLHSELNLSSLELGDSALYFCASSSNPGTTKAYEQYFGPGTRLTVT.